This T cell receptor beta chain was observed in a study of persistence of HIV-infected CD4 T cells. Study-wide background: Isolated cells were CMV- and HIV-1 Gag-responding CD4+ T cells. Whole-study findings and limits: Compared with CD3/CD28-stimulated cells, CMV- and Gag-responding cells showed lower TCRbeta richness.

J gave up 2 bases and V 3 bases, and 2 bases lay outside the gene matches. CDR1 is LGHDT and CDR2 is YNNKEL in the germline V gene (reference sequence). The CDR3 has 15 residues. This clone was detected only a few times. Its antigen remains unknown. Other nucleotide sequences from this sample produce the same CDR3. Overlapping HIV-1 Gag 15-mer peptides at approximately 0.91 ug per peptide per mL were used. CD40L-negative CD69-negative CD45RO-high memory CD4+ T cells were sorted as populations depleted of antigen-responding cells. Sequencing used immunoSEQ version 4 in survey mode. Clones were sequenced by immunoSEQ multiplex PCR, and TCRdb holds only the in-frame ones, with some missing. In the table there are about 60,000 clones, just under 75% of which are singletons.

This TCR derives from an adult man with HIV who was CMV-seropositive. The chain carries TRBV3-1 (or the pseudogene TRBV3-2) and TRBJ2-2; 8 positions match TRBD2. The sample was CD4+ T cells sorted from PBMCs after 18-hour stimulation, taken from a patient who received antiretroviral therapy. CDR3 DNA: TGTGCCAGCAGCCAGAGCGGGGGAAACACCGGGGAGCTGTTTTTT. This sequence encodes CASSQSGGNTGELFF.